The clone carrying this T cell receptor beta chain was detected a few times. Antigen unknown. This entry is derived from a study of T cells after yellow fever vaccination. Study context: Low-cell-number fractions were prepared with SMART-Seq v4 Ultra Low Input. Study findings and constraints: Clones that expanded after primary vaccination mostly reappeared after the booster (96% CD4, about 89% CD8). The appearance of a small share of clonotypes in both CD4 and CD8 compartments was observed.

Germline V CDR1 and CDR2: DFQATT, SNEGSKA (reference sequence). V shed 0 bases and J shed 5 bases, with 15 bases lying between them. This CDR3 contains 15 residues. Template switching by 5'RACE produced TCR cDNA, adding a universal primer site and UMIs. TCRdb independently ran MiXCR on the 5' RACE reads; one entry per CDR3 protein. The repertoire holds approximately 600,000 distinct CDR3 sequences, with about 12% as singletons. This specimen was PBMCs, taken on the day of the yellow fever booster vaccination. This receptor was identified in a man aged 30 to 45 who received the YFV17D yellow fever vaccine. The chain combines TRBV20-1 with TRBJ2-3; D gene ambiguous. CDR3 in amino acids: CSARDPEQFVDTQYF. In nucleotides, the CDR3 is TGCAGTGCTAGAGATCCTGAACAGTTCGTAGATACGCAGTATTTT.